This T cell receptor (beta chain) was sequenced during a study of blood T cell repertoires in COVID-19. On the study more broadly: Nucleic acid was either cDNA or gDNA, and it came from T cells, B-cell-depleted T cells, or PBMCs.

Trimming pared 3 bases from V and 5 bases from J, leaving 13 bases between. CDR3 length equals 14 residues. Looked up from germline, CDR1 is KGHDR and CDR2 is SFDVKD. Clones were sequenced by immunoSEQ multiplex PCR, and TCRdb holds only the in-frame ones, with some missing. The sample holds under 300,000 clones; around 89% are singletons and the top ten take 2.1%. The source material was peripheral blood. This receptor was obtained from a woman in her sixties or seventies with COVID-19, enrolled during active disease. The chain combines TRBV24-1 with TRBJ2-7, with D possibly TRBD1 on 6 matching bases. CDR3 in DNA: TGTGCCACCAGTGATCCAGGGGCGGGTAACGAGCAGTACTTC. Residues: CATSDPGAGNEQYF.